The 15 T cell receptor beta chains reported below all come from one sample, sequenced in a study of beta chain features in type 1 diabetes. Their cognate antigens are unknown. Study outcomes and limitations: The study found moderately but significantly shorter TCRB CDR3s in all four CD4+ subsets of Type 1 diabetes patients.

The isolated RNA, all of it, was reverse transcribed, so expressed TCRB transcripts were what got sequenced. The repertoire was sequenced with immunoSEQ multiplex PCR; TCRdb's copy has only in-frame clones and lacks some. The sample consists of 120,000 to 150,000 clones, more than 10% of them appearing once. Sequencing was done on a sample of central memory CD4+ T cells from blood. Receptors originate from a man aged 18-30 years with type 1 diabetes.

This clone showed up just a few times. The gene calls are TRBV11-3 and TRBJ1-1; D remains unclear. This CDR3 has 15 amino acids. Trimming cost V 5 bases and J 4 bases, with 17 bases left between them. The germline CDR1 and CDR2 sequences are SGHNT and YENEEA. CDR3 in amino acids: CASSPRWGSGTEAFF. CDR3 sequence (DNA): TGTGCCAGCAGCCCCCGTTGGGGATCGGGCACTGAAGCTTTCTTT.

The chain has TRBV30 and TRBJ1-1; 8 bases align to TRBD1. Germline V gives CDR1 GTSNPN, CDR2 SVGIG (reference sequence). J was trimmed by 5 bases and V by 8 bases; bases with no gene match: 22. The CDR3 runs to 17 residues. The CDR3 bases are TGTGCCGGATTAGACTGGACAGGGAATTCGTGGTGGACTGAAGCTTTCTTT. This encodes CAGLDWTGNSWWTEAFF.

The chain carries TRBV4-3 and TRBJ2-7, with D possibly TRBD1 on 5 matching bases. Germline lookup yields CDR1 LGHNA and CDR2 YSLEER. The CDR3 has 15 residues. V shed 0 bases and J shed 2 bases, with 11 bases lying between them. In DNA, the CDR3 is TGCGCCAGCAGCCAAGAAGACGACAGAACCTACGAGCAGTACTTC. Amino acid sequence: CASSQEDDRTYEQYF.

The V call is TRBV5-1, the J call TRBJ2-5, with 7 bases matching TRBD1. The CDR3 totals 16 residues. The junction had 9 bases not matched to a gene; V was cut back by 3 bases and J by 1 base. Germline CDR1 and CDR2: SGHRS and YFSETQ. The CDR3 region is CASSSSPTGTQETQYF. The CDR3 DNA reads TGCGCCAGCAGCTCGTCCCCGACAGGGACCCAAGAGACCCAGTACTTC.

This clone was counted a few times. This chain links TRBV5-4 with TRBJ2-1, with 10 nucleotides matching TRBD2. After removal of 2 bases from V and 10 bases from J, the junction contained 9 bases not matched to a gene. CDR1 SGHNT and CDR2 YYREEE come from the germline V gene (reference sequence). The CDR3 consists of 15 residues. The CDR3 is CASSLSSLAGREQFF. The CDR3 coding sequence is TGTGCCAGCAGCTTATCCTCACTAGCGGGGCGAGAGCAGTTCTTC.

V usage is TRBV6-1 and J usage is TRBJ2-3, with TRBD2 as a possible D gene (5 bases). The CDR3 extends over 12 amino acids. The V gene lost 8 bases and the J gene lost 2 bases, with 8 bases spanning the gap. Germline V gene lookup returns CDR1 MNHNS and CDR2 SASEGT. The CDR3 region is CASAGDTDTQYF. DNA for the CDR3: TGTGCCAGCGCCGGGGACACAGATACGCAGTATTTT.

This chain joins TRBV18 and TRBJ2-3, with D unresolved. The germline V gene encodes CDR1 KGHSH and CDR2 LQKENI. This CDR3 contains 14 residues. V was trimmed by 0 bases and J by 1 base, leaving 5 bases between them. The CDR3 here is CASSPPTGTDTQYF. In DNA, the CDR3 is TGTGCCAGCTCACCACCCACAGGCACAGATACGCAGTATTTT.

The gene calls are TRBV7-9 and TRBJ2-7; D is perhaps TRBD1 or TRBD2 (5 bases each). Between the trimmed V and J ends, which lost 0 bases and 5 bases, there was a span of 8 bases. The germline gives CDR1 SEHNR, CDR2 FQNEAQ (reference sequence). This CDR3 comprises 13 residues. CDR3 in DNA: TGTGCCAGCAGCTTAGCCCCGGGGCACGAGCAGTACTTC. Its translation is CASSLAPGHEQYF.

About this clone itself: At the DNA level, this CDR3 is encoded by other sequences in the same sample as well. This chain links TRBV28 with TRBJ2-5; D is ambiguous. The CDR3 length is 14 residues. Trimming took 2 bases from V and 0 from J, leaving 7 bases between them. The germline V gene encodes CDR1 MDHEN and CDR2 SYDVKM. CDR3 sequence (DNA): TGTGCCAGCAGTTTAAGCCTTTACCAAGAGACCCAGTACTTC. Translation: CASSLSLYQETQYF.

This chain joins TRBV18 and TRBJ1-2; 7 bases align to TRBD1. Germline loops: CDR1 KGHSH, CDR2 LQKENI. J lost 0 bases, V lost 2 bases, and 3 bases had no gene match. This CDR3 is 15 amino acids long. CDR3 region: CASSPGQEPNYGYTF. The CDR3 nucleotides read TGTGCCAGCTCACCAGGACAGGAACCTAACTATGGCTACACCTTC. The complete variable domain, with remaining parts taken from reference TRBV18 and TRBJ1-2, reads NAGVMQNPRHLVRRRGQEARLRCSPMKGHSHVYWYRQLPEEGLKFMVYLQKENIIDESGMPKERFSAEFPKEGPSILRIQQVVRGDSAAYFCASSPGQEPNYGYTFGSGTRLTVV.

The chain is built from TRBV6-1 and TRBJ2-7; D remains ambiguous. Between the trimmed V and J ends, which lost 0 bases and 2 bases, there was a span of 11 bases. The CDR3 spans 15 residues. Per germline, CDR1 MNHNS and CDR2 SASEGT. The CDR3 spells CASSEALTSPYEQYF. Written as DNA, the CDR3 is TGTGCCAGCAGTGAAGCGCTGACAAGCCCCTACGAGCAGTACTTC.

Of note for this clone: This may arise from a read error, as a much more abundant clone is one base away. Other DNA sequences in this sample translate to the same CDR3. The V gene is TRBV30, the J gene TRBJ1-5; D ambiguous. From germline, CDR1 is GTSNPN and CDR2 SVGIG (reference sequence). V lost 2 bases, J lost 0 bases, and 5 bases lay in between. The CDR3 runs to 13 residues. CDR3 loop: CAWSTDSNQPQHF. CDR3 nucleotides: TGTGCCTGGAGTACGGATAGCAATCAGCCCCAGCATTTT.

This chain joins TRBV6-5 and TRBJ2-1; 9 bases fit TRBD2. From germline, CDR1 is MNHEY and CDR2 SVGAGI. J was trimmed by 7 bases and V by 4 bases; bases with no gene match: 5. The CDR3 contains 14 residues. CDR3 bases: TGTGCCAGCAGTTCCGGGCTAGCGGGAAATGAGCAGTTCTTC. Protein: CASSSGLAGNEQFF.

This sequence joins TRBV21-1 and TRBJ2-3; the table's D call TRBD1 went unverified against the DNA. TRBV21-1 is a listed pseudogene. The CDR3 is 16 residues long. The DNA for the CDR3 is TGTGCCAGCAGCAAGTTCGGGACAGGGGACACAGATACGCAGTATTTT. Translated: CASSKFGTGDTDTQYF.

This rearrangement joins TRBV7-9 to TRBJ1-5; D is undetermined. The CDR3 sequence is 12 residues long. Trimming stripped 5 bases from V and 5 bases from J, with 7 bases between. Per the germline V gene, CDR1 is SEHNR and CDR2 is FQNEAQ (reference sequence). The CDR3 nucleotides read TGTGCCAGCAGCGGAGTGGATCAGCCCCAGCATTTT. As protein: CASSGVDQPQHF.